Given below is one T cell receptor (beta chain) in context. The CDR3 totals 13 residues. The germline V gene encodes CDR1 MGHRA and CDR2 YSYEKL. V lost 1 base to trimming and J lost 7 bases, with 7 bases between them. These data belong to a study of OX40 agonist ivuxolimab in advanced cancers. Whole-study context: Dose-escalation patients were diagnosed with hepatocellular carcinoma, melanoma, renal cell cancer or head and neck cancer. Prior checkpoint blockade (anti-PD-1, anti-PD-L1 or anti-CTLA-4) was permitted; about 40% had it.

Using immunoSEQ multiplex PCR, the repertoire was profiled, and TCRdb retains in-frame clones only, with some absent. Of about 95,000 clones detected, over 75% appear once; the ten largest clones hold around 2.5%. The rearrangement joins TRBV4-1 to TRBJ1-4; D is ambiguous. The specimen was CD4+ or CD8+ T cells sorted from blood, collected in a trial of the OX40 agonist ivuxolimab. The source is an adult with an advanced solid tumor such as melanoma, head and neck, liver or kidney cancer. The CDR3 nucleotides are TGCGCCAGCAGCCAAGCACATCTTGAAAAACTGTTTTTT. Translation gives CASSQAHLEKLFF.